A single sample is the source of the 15 T cell receptor beta chains below, sequenced in a study of cytomegalovirus exposure and HLA in healthy donors. The table came from immunoSEQ multiplex PCR; TCRdb's copy has only in-frame clones and leaves some out. Of 76,000 or so clones listed, roughly 95% are singletons. Sequencing was carried out using PBMCs. The source is a woman younger than 30 in good health and CMV-seropositive.

The V and J genes are TRBV4-3 and TRBJ1-2; no firm D call. The CDR3 extends over 17 amino acids. Germline CDR1 and CDR2: LGHNA and YSLEER. Trimming took off 1 base at V and 7 bases at J, with 22 bases between the two ends. CDR3 DNA sequence: TGCGCCAGCAGCCAAGCCTTAAATTCCGGGAGGGTAGGTGGCTACACCTTC. Protein sequence: CASSQALNSGRVGGYTF.

This clone appeared a few times. This sample includes further DNA sequences coding for the same CDR3. V gene TRBV7-3 combines with J gene TRBJ2-5; TRBD2 agrees at 7 bases. Germline CDR1 SGHTA, CDR2 FQGTGA. Losses at the gene ends were 3 bases for V and 5 bases for J; bases not matched to a gene: 3. This CDR3 is built from 13 residues. The CDR3 is CASSFTGGETQYF. CDR3 bases: TGTGCCAGCAGCTTTACGGGGGGTGAGACCCAGTACTTC.

The DNA of the CDR3 is TGTGCCAGCAGTGACTCAGGGTCTACCTACGAGCAGTACTTC. This encodes CASSDSGSTYEQYF. The rearrangement uses TRBV6-1 and TRBJ2-7; perhaps TRBD1 as D (5 bases). V was pared by 3 bases and J by 2 bases, with 11 bases between. This CDR3 spans 14 amino acids. Germline assignment: CDR1 MNHNS and CDR2 SASEGT.

The chain couples TRBV28 to TRBJ1-5; D is uncertain. Looked up from germline, CDR1 is MDHEN and CDR2 is SYDVKM. This CDR3 comprises 13 residues. Trimming left V 7 bases short and J 3 bases short, with 10 bases between. CDR3: CASKQFINQPQHF. In DNA, the CDR3 is TGTGCCAGCAAACAGTTTATCAATCAGCCCCAGCATTTT.

V usage is TRBV7-8 and J usage is TRBJ2-7; TRBD2 matches at 9 bases. CDR1 and CDR2 (germline): SGHVS, FQNEAQ. V lost 5 bases, J lost 4 bases, and 9 bases stayed unmatched. This CDR3 spans 15 amino acids. CDR3: CASSPTGGGGYEQYF. The CDR3 DNA follows: TGTGCCAGCAGCCCCACTGGCGGGGGGGGATACGAGCAGTACTTC.

The chain links TRBV11-3 to TRBJ2-7; 7 positions agree with TRBD2. CDR1 SGHNT and CDR2 YENEEA come from the germline V gene. With V trimmed by 5 bases and J by 6 bases, 19 bases remained unmatched. This CDR3 contains 17 residues. As DNA, the CDR3 is TGTGCCAGCAGCGTATATCGGTGGGGGGGTTTTTCGTCCGAGCAGTACTTC. This sequence encodes CASSVYRWGGFSSEQYF.

The chain recombines TRBV4-3 with TRBJ1-3, with 7 bases matching TRBD1. V shed 4 bases and J 4 bases; nucleotides not matched to a gene: 4. Germline CDR1 reads LGHNA; CDR2 reads YSLEER. The CDR3 loop spans 14 amino acids. The DNA of the CDR3 is TGCGCCAGCAGCCCGACAGGGTTCGGAAACACCATATATTTT. Translation gives CASSPTGFGNTIYF.

The V call is TRBV28, the J call TRBJ1-2; D is undetermined. Trimming removed 6 bases at V and 4 bases at J, with 9 bases between. Germline V gives CDR1 MDHEN, CDR2 SYDVKM. CDR3 size: 12 residues. CDR3 DNA sequence: TGTGCCAGCAGAGGATCAGGCTATGGCTACACCTTC. Protein: CASRGSGYGYTF.

This rearrangement joins TRBV6-1 to TRBJ1-5; TRBD1 matches at 9 bases. J gave up 1 base and V 6 bases, and 4 bases lay outside the gene matches. Germline CDR1 is MNHNS and CDR2 is SASEGT. The CDR3 totals 15 residues. The CDR3 DNA is TGTGCCAGCAGCACAGGGGGCTGGAGCAATCAGCCCCAGCATTTT. Translating gives CASSTGGWSNQPQHF.

On this clone itself: The conserved final phenylalanine or tryptophan is absent from the CDR3, which likely points to a read error. It is unclear where the CDR3 begins or ends on the DNA, so no DNA is shown, and the CDR3 is as TCRdb lists it. The CDR3 region is CASSTGTGII. The chain carries TRBV5-5 and TRBJ2-7; no check of the table's D call, TRBD1, against the DNA was made. CDR1 is SGHKS and CDR2 is YYEKEE in the germline V gene (reference sequence). The CDR3 spans 10 amino acids, including both terminal residues.

This clone has just one count. The chain uses TRBV5-1 and TRBJ2-2; a possible D gene is TRBD2 (6 bases). The CDR3 is made up of 15 amino acids. CDR1 and CDR2 (germline): SGHRS, YFSETQ. V was pared by 2 bases and J by 4 bases, with 12 bases between. The CDR3 sequence: CASSFGGAGTGELFF. Written as DNA, the CDR3 is TGCGCCAGCAGCTTCGGAGGGGCGGGCACCGGGGAGCTGTTTTTT.

The genes are TRBV6-6 and TRBJ2-1; the D is unclear. The CDR3 is made up of 13 amino acids. Trimming cost V 2 bases and J 7 bases, with 9 bases left between them. The V gene's germline CDR1 is MNHNY and CDR2 SVGAGI (reference sequence). This CDR3 reads CASSYVTTNEQFF. DNA of the CDR3: TGTGCCAGCAGTTACGTCACTACGAATGAGCAGTTCTTC.

The chain combines TRBV6-4 with TRBJ2-3, with 8 bases aligning to TRBD2. V shed 0 bases and J 2 bases; nucleotides not matched to a gene: 4. This CDR3 contains 16 residues. Looked up from germline, CDR1 is MRHNA and CDR2 is SNTAGT. CDR3 sequence reads: CASSDSGGEPTDTQYF. DNA for the CDR3: TGTGCCAGCAGTGACTCCGGGGGGGAACCCACAGATACGCAGTATTTT.

This chain joins TRBV7-9 and TRBJ1-3; a possible D gene is TRBD1 (5 bases). This CDR3 region has 14 residues. V lost 4 bases to trimming and J lost 6 bases, with 13 bases between them. Germline lookup yields CDR1 SEHNR and CDR2 FQNEAQ (reference sequence). Written as DNA, the CDR3 is TGTGCCAGCAGCTCTGAGACAGAAGTAAACACCATATATTTT. Its translation: CASSSETEVNTIYF.

This chain joins TRBV28 and TRBJ1-6; D may be TRBD1 (5 bases). The germline V gene has CDR1 MDHEN and CDR2 SYDVKM. This CDR3 region has 13 residues. CDR3 coding DNA: TGTTTGGCTAGGGGAGGAGTTAATTCACCCCTCCACTTT. It specifies CLARGGVNSPLHF.